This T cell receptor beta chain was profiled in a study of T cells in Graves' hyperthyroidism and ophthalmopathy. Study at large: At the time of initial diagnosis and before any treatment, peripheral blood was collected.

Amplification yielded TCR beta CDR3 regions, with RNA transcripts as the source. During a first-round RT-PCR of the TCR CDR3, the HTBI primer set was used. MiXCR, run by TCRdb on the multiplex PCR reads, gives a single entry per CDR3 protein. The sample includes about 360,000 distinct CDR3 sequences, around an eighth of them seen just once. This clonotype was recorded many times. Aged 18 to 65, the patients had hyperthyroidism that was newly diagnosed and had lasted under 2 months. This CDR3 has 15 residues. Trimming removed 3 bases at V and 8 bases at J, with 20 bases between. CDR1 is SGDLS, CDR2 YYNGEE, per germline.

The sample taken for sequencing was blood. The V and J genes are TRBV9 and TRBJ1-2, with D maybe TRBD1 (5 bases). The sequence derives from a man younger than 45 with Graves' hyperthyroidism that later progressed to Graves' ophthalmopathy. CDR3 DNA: TGTGCCAGCAGCGCCTGGGACGGCCCACAGATGGGCTACACCTTC. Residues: CASSAWDGPQMGYTF.